This entry features one T cell receptor beta chain sequence. This entry is derived from a study of blood T cell repertoires in COVID-19. The wider study: Sites in the United States, Italy and Spain provided acute and convalescent COVID-19 samples.

In the original processing: Nucleated cell number was recorded as an estimate derived from reference gene primer amplification. Generated by immunoSEQ multiplex PCR, the TCRdb table keeps only in-frame clones and is missing some. For V, J and clone size, that table is used; D and trimming come from the DNA. The sample holds some 380,000 clones, around 90% seen once. The V gene lost 4 bases and the J gene lost 5 bases, with 12 bases spanning the gap. Looked up from germline, CDR1 is SGDLS and CDR2 is YYNGEE. The CDR3 covers 13 residues. Cohort assignment relied on participant-reported clinical history.

The chain carries TRBV9 and TRBJ1-1; D uncertain. This TCR came from a woman in her 40s with acute COVID-19. Source material: PBMCs or T cells enriched from blood (not recorded which). CDR3 loop: CASSPVLGTEAFF. As DNA, the CDR3 is TGTGCCAGCAGCCCGGTTCTCGGGACTGAAGCTTTCTTT. The full variable domain, completed using reference TRBV9 and TRBJ1-1, is DSGVTQTPKHLITATGQRVTLRCSPRSGDLSVYWYQQSLDQGLQFLIQYYNGEERAKGNILERFSAQQFPDLHSELNLSSLELGDSALYFCASSPVLGTEAFFGQGTRLTVV.